This T cell receptor (beta chain) was identified in a study of shared clonotypes between healthy human individuals. Study-wide results and caveats: Genetic and exposure-history diversity was limited by the small donor number. Among the subsets, naive ones generally showed larger estimated richness than memory ones.

CD8 cells classed as naive were CD45RO-negative and positively selected for CCR7, excluding terminally differentiated effector memory CD45RA+ cells. Authors' methods: From ImmunoSEQ came sequences covering only the junction and carrying no quality scores, so filtering differed. Profiled with immunoSEQ multiplex PCR; TCRdb holds only in-frame clones, not every one. V and J calls and clone size are given by that table; D and trimming were obtained from the DNA. The repertoire holds around 2.1 million clones, 85% to 95% seen once, with 1.5% to 2% in the top ten. This CDR3 spans 16 amino acids. Per the germline V gene, CDR1 is MNHEY and CDR2 is SMNVEV (reference sequence). V lost 3 bases and J lost 1, with 16 bases in between. Concerning this clone: What it recognizes is unknown.

Sequencing was performed on naive CD8+ T cells from PBMCs. The clonotype originates from a man aged 18 to 35 in good health. Some clones in this sample may be carry-over from other donors' samples. This chain connects TRBV27 to TRBJ2-7; possible D gene TRBD1, 6 bases. CDR3 residues: CASSFSTGLRSYEQYF. DNA for the CDR3: TGTGCCAGCAGTTTTTCGACAGGCCTGAGGTCCTACGAGCAGTACTTC.